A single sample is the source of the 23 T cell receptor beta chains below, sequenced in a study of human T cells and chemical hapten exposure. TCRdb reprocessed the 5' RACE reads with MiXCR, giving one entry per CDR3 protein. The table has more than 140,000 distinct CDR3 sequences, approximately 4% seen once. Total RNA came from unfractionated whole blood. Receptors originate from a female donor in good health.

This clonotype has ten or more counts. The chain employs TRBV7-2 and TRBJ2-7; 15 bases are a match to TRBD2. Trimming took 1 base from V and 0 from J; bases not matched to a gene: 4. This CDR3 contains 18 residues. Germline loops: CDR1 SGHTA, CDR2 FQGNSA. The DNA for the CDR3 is TGTGCCAGCAGCTTAGAGGGACTAGCGGGGGGAAGCTCCTACGAGCAGTACTTC. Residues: CASSLEGLAGGSSYEQYF.

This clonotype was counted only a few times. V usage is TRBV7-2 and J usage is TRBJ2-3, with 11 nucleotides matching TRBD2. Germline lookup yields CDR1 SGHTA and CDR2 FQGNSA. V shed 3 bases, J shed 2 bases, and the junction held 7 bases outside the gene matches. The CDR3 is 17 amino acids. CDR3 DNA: TGTGCCAGCAGCTTCGGGGTAGCGGGGGGGTTCACAGATACGCAGTATTTT. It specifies CASSFGVAGGFTDTQYF.

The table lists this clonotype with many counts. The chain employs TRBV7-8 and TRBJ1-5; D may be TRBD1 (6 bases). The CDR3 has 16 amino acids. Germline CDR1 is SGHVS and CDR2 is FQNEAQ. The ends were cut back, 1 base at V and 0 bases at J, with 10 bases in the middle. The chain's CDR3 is CASSLDRVPSNQPQHF. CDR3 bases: TGTGCCAGCAGCTTAGACAGGGTTCCTAGCAATCAGCCCCAGCATTTT.

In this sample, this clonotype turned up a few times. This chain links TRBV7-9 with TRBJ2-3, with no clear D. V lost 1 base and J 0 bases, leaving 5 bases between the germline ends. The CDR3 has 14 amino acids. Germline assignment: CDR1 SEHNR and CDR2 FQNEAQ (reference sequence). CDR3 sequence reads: CASSLDSSTDTQYF. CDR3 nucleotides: TGTGCCAGCAGCTTAGATTCCAGCACAGATACGCAGTATTTT.

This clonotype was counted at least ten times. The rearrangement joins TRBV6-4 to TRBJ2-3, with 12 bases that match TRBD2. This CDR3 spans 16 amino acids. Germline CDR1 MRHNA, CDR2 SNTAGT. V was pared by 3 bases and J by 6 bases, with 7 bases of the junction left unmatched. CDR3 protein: CASSDKSSGGADTQYF. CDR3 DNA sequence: TGTGCCAGCAGTGATAAGTCTAGCGGGGGGGCTGATACGCAGTATTTT.

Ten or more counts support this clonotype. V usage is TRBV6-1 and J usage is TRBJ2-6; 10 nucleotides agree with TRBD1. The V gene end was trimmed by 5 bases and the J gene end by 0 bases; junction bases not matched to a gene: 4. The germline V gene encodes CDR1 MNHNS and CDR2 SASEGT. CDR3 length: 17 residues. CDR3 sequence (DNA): TGTGCCAGCAGTCCCCGGGACAGGGGCTCTGGGGCCAACGTCCTGACTTTC. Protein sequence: CASSPRDRGSGANVLTF.

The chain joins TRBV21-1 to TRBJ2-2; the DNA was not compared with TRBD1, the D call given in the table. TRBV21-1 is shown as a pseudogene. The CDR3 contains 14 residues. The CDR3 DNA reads TGTGCCAGCCATACAGGGGACAACACCGGGGAGCTGTTTTTT. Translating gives CASHTGDNTGELFF.

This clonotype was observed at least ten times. The CDR3 loop is CASSSRGGVPDTQYF. The CDR3 nucleotides read TGTGCCAGCAGTTCGCGGGGGGGCGTGCCAGATACGCAGTATTTT. The chain has TRBV27 and TRBJ2-3; TRBD2 aligns across 9 bases. The CDR3 covers 15 residues. Trimming at V came to 4 bases and at J to 4 bases, leaving 6 bases not matched to a gene. Germline lookup yields CDR1 MNHEY and CDR2 SMNVEV (reference sequence).

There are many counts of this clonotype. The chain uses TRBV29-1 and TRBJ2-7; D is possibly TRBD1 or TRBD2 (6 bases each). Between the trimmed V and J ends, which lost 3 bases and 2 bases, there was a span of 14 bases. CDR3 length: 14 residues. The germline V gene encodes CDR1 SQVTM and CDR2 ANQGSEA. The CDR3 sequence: CSVEAGGRPYEQYF. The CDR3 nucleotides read TGCAGCGTTGAGGCCGGGGGCCGTCCCTACGAGCAGTACTTC.

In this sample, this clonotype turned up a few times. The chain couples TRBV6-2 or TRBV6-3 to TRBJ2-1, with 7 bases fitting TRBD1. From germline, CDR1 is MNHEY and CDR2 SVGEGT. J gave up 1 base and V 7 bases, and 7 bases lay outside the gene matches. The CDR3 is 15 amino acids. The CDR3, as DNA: TGTGCCAGCAACCCTGACAGGGTATCCTACAATGAGCAGTTCTTC. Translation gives CASNPDRVSYNEQFF.

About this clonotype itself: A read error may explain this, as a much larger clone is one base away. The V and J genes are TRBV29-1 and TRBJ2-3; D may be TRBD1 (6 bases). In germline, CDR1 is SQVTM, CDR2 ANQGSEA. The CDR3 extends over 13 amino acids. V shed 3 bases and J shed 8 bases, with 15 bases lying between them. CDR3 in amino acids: CSVDRGGGGTQYF. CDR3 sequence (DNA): TGCAGCGTTGACAGGGGCGGTGGAGGTACGCAGTATTTT.

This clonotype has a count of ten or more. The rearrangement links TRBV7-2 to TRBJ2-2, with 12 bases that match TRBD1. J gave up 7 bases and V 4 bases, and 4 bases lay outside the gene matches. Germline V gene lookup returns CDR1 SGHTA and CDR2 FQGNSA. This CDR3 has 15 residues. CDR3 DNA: TGTGCCAGCAGCTGGGACAGGGGGCGGAACGGGGAGCTGTTTTTT. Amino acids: CASSWDRGRNGELFF. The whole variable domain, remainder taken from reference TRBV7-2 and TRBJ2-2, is GAGVSQSPSNKVTEKGKDVELRCDPISGHTALYWYRQSLGQGLEFLIYFQGNSAPDKSGLPSDRFSAERTGGSVSTLTIQRTQQEDSAVYLCASSWDRGRNGELFFGEGSRLTVL.

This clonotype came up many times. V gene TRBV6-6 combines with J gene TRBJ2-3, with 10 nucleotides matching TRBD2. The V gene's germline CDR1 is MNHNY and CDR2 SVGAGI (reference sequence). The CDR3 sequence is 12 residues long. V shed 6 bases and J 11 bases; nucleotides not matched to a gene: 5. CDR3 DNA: TGTGCCAGCAGGTCTGGGACTAGCGAGCAGTATTTT. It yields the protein CASRSGTSEQYF.

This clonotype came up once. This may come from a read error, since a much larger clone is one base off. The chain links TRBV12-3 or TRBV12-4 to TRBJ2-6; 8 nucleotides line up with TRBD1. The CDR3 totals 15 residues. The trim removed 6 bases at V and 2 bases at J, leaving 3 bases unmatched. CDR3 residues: CASRQGAAGANVLTF. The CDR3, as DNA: TGTGCCAGCAGGCAGGGGGCGGCTGGGGCCAACGTCCTGACTTTC.

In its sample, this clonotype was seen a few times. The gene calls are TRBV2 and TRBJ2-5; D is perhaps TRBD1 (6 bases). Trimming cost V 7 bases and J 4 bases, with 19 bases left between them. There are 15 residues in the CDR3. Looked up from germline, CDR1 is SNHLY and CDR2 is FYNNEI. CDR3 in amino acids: CASNYWGLPAETQYF. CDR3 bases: TGTGCCAGCAATTACTGGGGGCTCCCCGCAGAGACCCAGTACTTC.

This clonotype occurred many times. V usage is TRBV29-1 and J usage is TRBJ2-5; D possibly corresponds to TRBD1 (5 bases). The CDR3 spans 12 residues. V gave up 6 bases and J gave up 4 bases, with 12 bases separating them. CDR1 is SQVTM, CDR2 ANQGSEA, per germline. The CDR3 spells CSVERGSETQYF. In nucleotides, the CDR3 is TGCAGCGTAGAAAGGGGATCAGAGACCCAGTACTTC.

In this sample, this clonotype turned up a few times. The CDR3 here is CASSLEFTETQYF. CDR3 nucleotide sequence: TGCGCCAGCAGCTTAGAGTTTACAGAGACCCAGTACTTC. This chain connects TRBV5-1 to TRBJ2-5; D ambiguous. The CDR3 spans 13 residues. V dropped 2 bases and J dropped 4 bases, with 9 bases sitting between them. Germline CDR1 reads SGHRS; CDR2 reads YFSETQ.

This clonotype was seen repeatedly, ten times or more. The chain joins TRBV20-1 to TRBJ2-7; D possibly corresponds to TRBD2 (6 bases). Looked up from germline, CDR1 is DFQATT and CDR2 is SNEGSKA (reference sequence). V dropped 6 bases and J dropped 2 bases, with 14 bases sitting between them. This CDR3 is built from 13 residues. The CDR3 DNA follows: TGCAGTGCAATTAGCGGCCAGACCTACGAGCAGTACTTC. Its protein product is CSAISGQTYEQYF.

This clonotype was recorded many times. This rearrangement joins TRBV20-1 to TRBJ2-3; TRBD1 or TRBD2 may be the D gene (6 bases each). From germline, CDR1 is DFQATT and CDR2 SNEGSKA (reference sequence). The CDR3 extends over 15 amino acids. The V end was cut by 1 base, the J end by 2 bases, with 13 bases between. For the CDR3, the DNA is TGCAGTGCTAGAGTTGTCGGGGGCCTCACAGATACGCAGTATTTT. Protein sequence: CSARVVGGLTDTQYF.

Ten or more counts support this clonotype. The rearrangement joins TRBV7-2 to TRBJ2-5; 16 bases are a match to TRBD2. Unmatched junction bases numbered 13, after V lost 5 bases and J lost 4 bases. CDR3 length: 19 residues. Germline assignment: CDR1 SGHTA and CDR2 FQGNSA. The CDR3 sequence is CASSRTSGTSGGALETQYF. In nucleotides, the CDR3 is TGTGCCAGCAGCCGAACCTCCGGGACTAGCGGGGGGGCCTTAGAGACCCAGTACTTC.

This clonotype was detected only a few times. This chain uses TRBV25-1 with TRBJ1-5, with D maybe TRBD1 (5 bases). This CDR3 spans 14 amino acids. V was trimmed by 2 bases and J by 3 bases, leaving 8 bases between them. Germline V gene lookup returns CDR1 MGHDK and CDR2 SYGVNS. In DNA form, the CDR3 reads TGTGCCAGCAGTGAAACAGGAGTCAATCAGCCCCAGCATTTT. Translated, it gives CASSETGVNQPQHF. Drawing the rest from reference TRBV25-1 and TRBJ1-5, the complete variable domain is EADIYQTPRYLVIGTGKKITLECSQTMGHDKMYWYQQDPGMELHLIHYSYGVNSTEKGDLSSESTVSRIRTEHFPLTLESARPSHTSQYLCASSETGVNQPQHFGDGTRLSIL.

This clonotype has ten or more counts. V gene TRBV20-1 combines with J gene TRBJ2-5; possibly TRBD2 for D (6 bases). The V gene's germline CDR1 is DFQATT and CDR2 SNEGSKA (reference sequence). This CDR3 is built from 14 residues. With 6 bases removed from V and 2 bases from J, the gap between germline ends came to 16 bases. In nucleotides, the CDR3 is TGCAGTGCCCGGGACGGGACTGGACAAGAGACCCAGTACTTC. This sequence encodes CSARDGTGQETQYF.

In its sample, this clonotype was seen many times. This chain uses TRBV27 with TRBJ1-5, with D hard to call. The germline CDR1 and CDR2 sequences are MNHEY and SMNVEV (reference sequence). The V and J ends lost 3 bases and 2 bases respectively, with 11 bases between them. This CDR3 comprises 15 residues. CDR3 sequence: CASSFDARGNQPQHF. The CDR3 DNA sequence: TGTGCCAGCAGTTTTGACGCCCGAGGCAATCAGCCCCAGCATTTT.